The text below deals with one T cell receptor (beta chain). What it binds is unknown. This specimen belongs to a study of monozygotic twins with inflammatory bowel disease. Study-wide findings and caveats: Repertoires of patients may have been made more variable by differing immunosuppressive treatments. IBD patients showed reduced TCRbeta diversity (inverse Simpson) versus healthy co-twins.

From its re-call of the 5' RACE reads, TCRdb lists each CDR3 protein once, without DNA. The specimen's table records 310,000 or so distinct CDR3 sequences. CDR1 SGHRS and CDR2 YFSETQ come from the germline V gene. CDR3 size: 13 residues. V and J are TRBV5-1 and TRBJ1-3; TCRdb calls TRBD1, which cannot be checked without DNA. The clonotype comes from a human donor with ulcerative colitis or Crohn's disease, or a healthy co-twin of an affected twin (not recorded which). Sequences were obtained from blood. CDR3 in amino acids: CASKQGTGNTIYF. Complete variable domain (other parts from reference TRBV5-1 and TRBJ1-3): KAGVTQTPRYLIKTRGQQVTLSCSPISGHRSVSWYQQTPGQGLQFLFEYFSETQRNKGNFPGRFSGRQFSNSRSEMNVSTLELGDSALYLCASKQGTGNTIYFGEGSWLTVV.